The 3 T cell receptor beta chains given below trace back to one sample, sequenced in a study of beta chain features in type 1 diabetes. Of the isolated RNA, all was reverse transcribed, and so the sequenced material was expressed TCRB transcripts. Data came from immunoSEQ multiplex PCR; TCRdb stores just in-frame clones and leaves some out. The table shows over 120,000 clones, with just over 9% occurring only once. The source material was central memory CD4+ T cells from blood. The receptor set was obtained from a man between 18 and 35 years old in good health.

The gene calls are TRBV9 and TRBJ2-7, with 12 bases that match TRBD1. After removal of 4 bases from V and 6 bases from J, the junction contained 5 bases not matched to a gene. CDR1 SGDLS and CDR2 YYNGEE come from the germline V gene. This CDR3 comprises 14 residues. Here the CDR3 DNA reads TGTGCCAGCAGCTCGGGACAGGGGGCCGCCGAGCAGTACTTC. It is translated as CASSSGQGAAEQYF.

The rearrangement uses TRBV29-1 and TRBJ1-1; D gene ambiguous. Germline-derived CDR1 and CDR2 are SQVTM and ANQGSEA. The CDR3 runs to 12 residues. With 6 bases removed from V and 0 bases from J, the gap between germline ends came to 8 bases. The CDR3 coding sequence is TGCAGCGTCGGGGTCTTGAACACTGAAGCTTTCTTT. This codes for CSVGVLNTEAFF.

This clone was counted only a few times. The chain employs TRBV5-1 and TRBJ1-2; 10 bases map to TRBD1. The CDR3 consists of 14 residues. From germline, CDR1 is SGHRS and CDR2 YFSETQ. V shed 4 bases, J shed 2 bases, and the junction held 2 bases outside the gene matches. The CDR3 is CASSGTGDNYGYTF. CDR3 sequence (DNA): TGCGCCAGCAGCGGGACAGGGGACAACTATGGCTACACCTTC.